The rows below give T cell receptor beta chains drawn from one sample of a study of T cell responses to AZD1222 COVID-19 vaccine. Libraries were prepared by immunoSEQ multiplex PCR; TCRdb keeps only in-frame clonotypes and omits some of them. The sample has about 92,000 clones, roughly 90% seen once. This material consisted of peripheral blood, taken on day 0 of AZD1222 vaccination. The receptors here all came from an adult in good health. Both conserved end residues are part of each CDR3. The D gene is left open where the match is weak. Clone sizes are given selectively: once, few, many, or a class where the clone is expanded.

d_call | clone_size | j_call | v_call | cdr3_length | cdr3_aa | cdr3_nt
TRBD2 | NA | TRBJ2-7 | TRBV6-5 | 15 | CASSLTSGGAYEQYF | TGTGCCAGCAGTTTGACAAGCGGGGGGGCCTACGAGCAGTACTTC
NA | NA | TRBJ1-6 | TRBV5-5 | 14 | CASSLGIRSSPLHF | TGTGCCAGCAGCTTGGGCATAAGGTCTTCACCCCTCCACTTT
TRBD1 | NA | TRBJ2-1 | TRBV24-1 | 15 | CATSEPGQGNNEQFF | TGTGCCACCAGTGAACCGGGACAGGGTAACAATGAGCAGTTCTTC
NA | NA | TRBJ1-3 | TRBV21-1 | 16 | CASSKWTAVSGNTIYF | TGTGCCAGCAGCAAATGGACTGCAGTGTCTGGAAACACCATATATTTT
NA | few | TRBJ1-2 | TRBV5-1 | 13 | CASSLATAYGYTF | TGCGCCAGCAGCTTGGCAACGGCATATGGCTACACCTTC
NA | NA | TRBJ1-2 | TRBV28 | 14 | CASRRTAGFGGYTF | TGTGCCAGCAGGCGGACAGCCGGTTTCGGTGGCTACACCTTC
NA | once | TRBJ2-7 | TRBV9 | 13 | CASSVGWNYEQYF | TGTGCCAGCAGCGTGGGCTGGAATTACGAGCAGTACTTC
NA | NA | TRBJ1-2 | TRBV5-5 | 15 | CASSYDRPSNYGYTF | TGTGCCAGCAGCTACGACAGACCCTCTAACTATGGCTACACCTTC
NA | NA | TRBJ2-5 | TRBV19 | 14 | CASSISRAQETQYF | TGTGCCAGTAGTATATCCCGGGCTCAAGAGACCCAGTACTTC
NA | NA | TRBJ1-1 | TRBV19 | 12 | CASSIGGSEAFF | TGTGCCAGTAGTATAGGGGGGTCTGAAGCTTTCTTT
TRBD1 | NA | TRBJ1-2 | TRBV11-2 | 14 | CASRPTGGNYGYTF | TGTGCCAGCAGACCTACAGGGGGAAACTATGGCTACACCTTC
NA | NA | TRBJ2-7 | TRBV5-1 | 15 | CASSQASAALYEQYF | TGCGCCAGCAGCCAAGCTTCAGCGGCCCTCTACGAGCAGTACTTC
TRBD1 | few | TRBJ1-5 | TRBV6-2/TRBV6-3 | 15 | CASSYDRTGGQPQHF | TGTGCCAGCAGTTACGACCGGACAGGGGGTCAGCCCCAGCATTTT
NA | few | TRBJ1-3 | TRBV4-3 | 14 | CASSRERLGNTIYF | TGCGCCAGCAGCCGGGAGAGACTGGGAAACACCATATATTTT
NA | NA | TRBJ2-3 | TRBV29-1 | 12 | CSVRHSTDTQYF | TGCAGCGTCAGGCATAGCACAGATACGCAGTATTTT
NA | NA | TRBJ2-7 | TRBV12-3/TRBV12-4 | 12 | CASSPGTRWKYF | TGTGCCAGCAGTCCGGGGACCCGGTGGAAGTACTTC
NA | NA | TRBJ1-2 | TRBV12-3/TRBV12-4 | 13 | CASSLGGGDGYTF | TGTGCCAGCAGTTTAGGAGGAGGCGACGGCTACACCTTC
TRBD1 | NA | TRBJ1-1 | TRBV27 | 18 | CASSLFGRGLWGNTEAFF | TGTGCCAGCAGTTTATTCGGCAGGGGGCTGTGGGGTAACACTGAAGCTTTCTTT
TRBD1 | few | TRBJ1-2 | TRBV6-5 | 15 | CASSSGQGGNYGYTF | TGTGCCAGCAGCTCGGGACAGGGGGGGAACTATGGCTACACCTTC
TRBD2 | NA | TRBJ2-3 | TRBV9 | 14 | CASSVGPGLARQYF | TGTGCCAGCAGCGTAGGACCGGGACTAGCGAGGCAGTATTTT
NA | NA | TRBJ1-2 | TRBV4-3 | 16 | CASSQDKAGYRYGYTF | TGCGCCAGCAGCCAAGATAAAGCAGGTTACCGCTATGGCTACACCTTC
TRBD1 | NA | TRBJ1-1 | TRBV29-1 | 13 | CSVDRGQGTEAFF | TGCAGCGTTGACCGTGGACAGGGCACTGAAGCTTTCTTT
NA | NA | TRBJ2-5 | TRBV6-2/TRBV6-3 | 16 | CASSYVQGHIKETQYF | TGTGCCAGCAGTTACGTTCAGGGACACATTAAAGAGACCCAGTACTTC
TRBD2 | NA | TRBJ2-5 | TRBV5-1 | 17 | CASSYTGTSGEEETQYF | TGCGCCAGCAGCTACACCGGGACTAGCGGGGAAGAAGAGACCCAGTACTTC
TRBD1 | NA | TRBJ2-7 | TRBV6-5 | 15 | CASSFNGQGIHEQYF | TGTGCCAGCAGTTTCAACGGACAGGGTATCCACGAGCAGTACTTC
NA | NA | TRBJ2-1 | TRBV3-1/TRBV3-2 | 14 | CASEKEGAGNEQFF | TGTGCCAGCGAGAAGGAAGGGGCGGGAAATGAGCAGTTCTTC
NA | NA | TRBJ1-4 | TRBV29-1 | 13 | CSFRAANGEKLFF | TGCAGCTTCCGGGCGGCTAATGGGGAAAAACTGTTTTTT
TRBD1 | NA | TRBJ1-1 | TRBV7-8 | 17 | CASSLAPRGPRDTEAFF | TGTGCCAGCAGCTTAGCGCCAAGGGGGCCTAGGGACACTGAAGCTTTCTTT
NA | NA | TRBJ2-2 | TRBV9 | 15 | CASSVAGVNTGELFF | TGTGCCAGCAGCGTAGCAGGGGTCAACACCGGGGAGCTGTTTTTT
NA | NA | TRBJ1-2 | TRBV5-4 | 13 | CASSPDNYYGYTF | TGTGCCAGCAGCCCGGACAATTACTATGGCTACACCTTC
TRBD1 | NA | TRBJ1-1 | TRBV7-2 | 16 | CASSFRGLSLNTEAFF | TGTGCCAGCAGCTTCAGGGGGCTCTCACTGAACACTGAAGCTTTCTTT
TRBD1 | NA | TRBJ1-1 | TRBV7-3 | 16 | CASRVRRGRTNTEAFF | TGTGCCAGCAGGGTTAGAAGGGGGCGGACGAACACTGAAGCTTTCTTT
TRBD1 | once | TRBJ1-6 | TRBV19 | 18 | CASSKRNGQGALNSPLHF | TGTGCCAGTTCTAAAAGAAACGGACAGGGGGCCCTTAATTCACCCCTCCACTTT
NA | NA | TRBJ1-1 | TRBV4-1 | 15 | CASSQDSRGRTEAFF | TGCGCCAGCAGCCAAGATAGCCGAGGACGCACTGAAGCTTTCTTT
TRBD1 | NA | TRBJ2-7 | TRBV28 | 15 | CASSLLGQGVYEQYF | TGTGCCAGCAGTTTACTCGGACAGGGGGTCTACGAGCAGTACTTC
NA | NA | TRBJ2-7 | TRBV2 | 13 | CASSSDTFYEQYF | TGTGCCAGCAGTTCCGACACTTTCTACGAGCAGTACTTC
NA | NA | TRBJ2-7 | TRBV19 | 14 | CARRGKHHSYEQYF | TGTGCCAGGAGGGGGAAACACCACTCCTACGAGCAGTACTTC
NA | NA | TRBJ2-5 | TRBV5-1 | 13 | CASSLSGPETQYF | TGCGCCAGCAGCTTGTCCGGGCCGGAGACCCAGTACTTC
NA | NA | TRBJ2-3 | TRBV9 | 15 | CASSHPGAGTDTQYF | TGTGCCAGCAGCCACCCAGGGGCAGGCACAGATACGCAGTATTTT
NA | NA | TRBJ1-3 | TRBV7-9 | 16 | CASSLGRTSSGNTIYF | TGTGCCAGCAGCTTAGGACGGACGAGCTCTGGAAACACCATATATTTT
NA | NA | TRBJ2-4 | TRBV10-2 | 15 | CAIQTGGTAKNIQYF | TGCGCCATACAAACGGGGGGCACAGCCAAAAACATTCAGTACTTC
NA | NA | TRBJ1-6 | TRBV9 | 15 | CASATGAKSGSPLHF | TGTGCCAGCGCTACGGGCGCAAAAAGTGGTTCACCCCTCCACTTT
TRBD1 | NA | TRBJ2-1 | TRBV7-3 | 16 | CASSTQGQGSYNEQFF | TGTGCCAGCAGCACTCAGGGACAGGGCTCCTACAATGAGCAGTTCTTC
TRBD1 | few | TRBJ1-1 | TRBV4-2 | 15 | CASSPGQGARTEAFF | TGTGCCAGCAGCCCGGGACAGGGGGCCCGCACTGAAGCTTTCTTT
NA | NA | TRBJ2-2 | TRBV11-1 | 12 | CASSLLPGELFF | TGTGCCAGCAGCTTATTACCCGGGGAGCTGTTTTTT
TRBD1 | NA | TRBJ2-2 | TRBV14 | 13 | CASSRTGPGELFF | TGTGCCAGCAGCCGGACAGGGCCCGGGGAGCTGTTTTTT
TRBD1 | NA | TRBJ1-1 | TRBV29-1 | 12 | CSADRGSTEAFF | TGCAGCGCCGACAGGGGGAGCACTGAAGCTTTCTTT
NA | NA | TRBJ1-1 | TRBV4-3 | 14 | CASSQGGLDTEAFF | TGCGCCAGCAGCCAAGGTGGGTTGGACACTGAAGCTTTCTTT
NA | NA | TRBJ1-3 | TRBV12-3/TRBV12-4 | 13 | CASSLMEGNTIYF | TGTGCCAGCAGTTTAATGGAAGGAAACACCATATATTTT
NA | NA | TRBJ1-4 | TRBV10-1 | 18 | CASSGLRDNGQTNEKLFF | TGCGCCAGCAGTGGTCTCCGGGACAACGGGCAAACTAATGAAAAACTGTTTTTT
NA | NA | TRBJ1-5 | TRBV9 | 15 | CASSVGKGLGQPQHF | TGTGCCAGCAGCGTAGGTAAGGGACTAGGTCAGCCCCAGCATTTT
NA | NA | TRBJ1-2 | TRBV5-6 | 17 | CASSPSRPGGTRDGYTF | TGTGCCAGCAGCCCAAGCCGTCCCGGGGGGACCCGGGATGGCTACACCTTC
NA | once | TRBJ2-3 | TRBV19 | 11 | CASSLRDTQYF | TGTGCCAGTAGTCTACGGGATACGCAGTATTTT
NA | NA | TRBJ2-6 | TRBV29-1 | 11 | CSVVGANVLTF | TGCAGCGTTGTGGGGGCCAACGTCCTGACTTTC
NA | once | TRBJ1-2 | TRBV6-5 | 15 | CASSYFGQEPYGYTF | TGTGCCAGCAGTTACTTCGGGCAGGAACCTTATGGCTACACCTTC
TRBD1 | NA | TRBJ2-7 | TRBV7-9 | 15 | CASSSLRDRRYEQYF | TGTGCCAGCAGCTCACTCCGGGACAGGCGATACGAGCAGTACTTC
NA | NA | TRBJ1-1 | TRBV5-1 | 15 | CASSLEAVSNTEAFF | TGCGCCAGCAGCTTGGAGGCAGTATCGAACACTGAAGCTTTCTTT
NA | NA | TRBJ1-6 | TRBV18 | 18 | CASSPSGGGNLNNSPLHF | TGTGCCAGCTCACCATCTGGAGGGGGTAATCTTAATAATTCACCCCTCCACTTT